Listed below are T cell receptor beta chains from one sample, sequenced in a study of blood T cell repertoires in COVID-19. Here immunoSEQ multiplex PCR was the method, and the copy in TCRdb shows in-frame clones only, minus some. The profile covers 100,000 to 150,000 clones, with 84% appearing a single time and more than 1.2% taken by the ten largest. The sample was peripheral blood. The receptor set was obtained from a man in his 60s with acute or convalescent COVID-19. CDR3s include the opening cysteine and the closing phenylalanine or tryptophan. D genes are given only for firm matches. Part of the rows lack a size; the others show once, few, many or a class for expanded clones.

D,V,J,size,CDR3,DNA
.,TRBV7-9,TRBJ2-7,.,CASSLPPAGIHEQYF,TGTGCCAGCAGCTTACCCCCGGCAGGGATCCACGAGCAGTACTTC
.,TRBV3-1/TRBV3-2,TRBJ2-5,.,CASSPQEGRIGETQYF,TGTGCCAGCAGCCCCCAGGAGGGGCGGATTGGGGAGACCCAGTACTTC
TRBD2,TRBV14,TRBJ2-1,.,CASSRLRGYGGADNEQFF,TGTGCCAGCAGCCGCTTGCGGGGGTACGGGGGGGCCGACAATGAGCAGTTCTTC
.,TRBV4-1,TRBJ2-2,.,CASSHPGPARTFSGTGELFF,TGCGCCAGCAGCCACCCAGGTCCAGCCCGAACTTTCTCGGGGACCGGGGAGCTGTTTTTT
TRBD1,TRBV2,TRBJ1-2,once,CASSQDREYGYTF,TGTGCCAGCAGTCAAGACAGGGAGTATGGCTACACCTTC
.,TRBV6-1,TRBJ1-2,few,CASSESLYGYTF,TGTGCCAGCAGTGAGTCTCTCTATGGCTACACCTTC
.,TRBV5-1,TRBJ2-7,.,CASSLAVGGYEQYF,TGCGCCAGCAGCTTGGCCGTCGGGGGCTACGAGCAGTACTTC
.,TRBV18,TRBJ2-7,.,CASSPIQGSYEQYF,TGTGCCAGCTCACCGATCCAGGGGTCCTACGAGCAGTACTTC
.,TRBV3-1/TRBV3-2,TRBJ1-4,.,CASSQDQIGTGLFF,TGTGCCAGCAGCCAAGATCAGATTGGGACTGGGCTGTTTTTT
.,TRBV30,TRBJ1-3,.,CAWIQGSGNTIYF,TGTGCCTGGATACAGGGATCTGGAAACACCATATATTTT
.,TRBV19,TRBJ2-1,once,CASSFRESSYNEQFF,TGTGCCAGTAGTTTTCGGGAGAGCTCCTACAATGAGCAGTTCTTC
.,TRBV7-3,TRBJ1-1,.,CASSSSRNTEAFF,TGTGCCAGCAGCTCTTCGAGGAACACTGAAGCTTTCTTT
.,TRBV6-5,TRBJ1-2,.,CASSFKGGGYTF,TGTGCCAGCAGTTTCAAGGGCGGGGGCTACACCTTC
.,TRBV3-1/TRBV3-2,TRBJ1-2,.,CASSQAGEGYGYTF,TGTGCCAGCAGCCAGGCCGGTGAGGGCTATGGCTACACCTTC
TRBD1,TRBV19,TRBJ2-5,.,CASSPRQGAQETQYF,TGTGCCAGTAGTCCTCGACAGGGGGCCCAAGAGACCCAGTACTTC
TRBD1,TRBV5-1,TRBJ2-6,.,CASSETGPGANVLTF,TGCGCCAGCAGCGAGACAGGGCCCGGGGCCAACGTCCTGACTTTC
.,TRBV7-8,TRBJ2-7,.,CASSLAGEPSLLVLRGEQYF,TGTGCCAGCAGCTTAGCGGGAGAACCTAGTTTGTTGGTCCTACGAGGTGAGCAGTACTTC
TRBD1,TRBV7-3,TRBJ2-5,.,CASSPDRVGETQYF,TGTGCCAGCAGCCCTGACAGGGTCGGAGAGACCCAGTACTTC
TRBD2,TRBV19,TRBJ2-1,.,CASSVLAGGLYNEQFF,TGTGCCAGTAGTGTTTTAGCGGGAGGGTTATACAATGAGCAGTTCTTC
.,TRBV10-3,TRBJ2-3,.,CAISLEPTDTQYF,TGTGCCATCAGCTTAGAACCTACAGATACGCAGTATTTT
TRBD2,TRBV5-1,TRBJ2-3,.,CASSDSGVRTDTQYF,TGCGCCAGCAGCGACAGCGGGGTTCGCACAGATACGCAGTATTTT
TRBD1,TRBV7-2,TRBJ1-2,.,CASSLIPDRNYGYTF,TGTGCCAGCAGCTTAATCCCGGACAGGAACTATGGCTACACCTTC
.,TRBV7-6,TRBJ2-3,.,CASSMTAKYTDTQYF,TGTGCCAGCAGCATGACAGCAAAGTACACAGATACGCAGTATTTT
TRBD1,TRBV6-1,TRBJ2-7,once,CASSELLPGTGPYEQYF,TGTGCCAGCAGTGAATTACTACCGGGGACAGGGCCCTACGAGCAGTACTTC
TRBD1,TRBV5-1,TRBJ2-7,.,CASSPGPGQGFYF,TGCGCCAGCAGCCCCGGACCGGGACAGGGGTTTTACTTC
TRBD2,TRBV5-1,TRBJ2-2,.,CASSLAAGTNTGELFF,TGCGCCAGCAGCTTGGCAGCGGGGACGAACACCGGGGAGCTGTTTTTT
TRBD2,TRBV9,TRBJ2-7,.,CASSASGSDYEQYF,TGTGCCAGCAGCGCGAGCGGGAGTGACTACGAGCAGTACTTC
TRBD1,TRBV5-1,TRBJ2-2,.,CASSLWWDSTGELFF,TGCGCCAGCAGCTTGTGGTGGGACAGCACCGGGGAGCTGTTTTTT
.,TRBV30,TRBJ1-4,.,CACPSRGSAEKLFF,TGTGCCTGTCCGTCTAGGGGTTCGGCTGAAAAACTGTTTTTT
.,TRBV19,TRBJ2-5,.,CASSPRGSQETQYF,TGTGCCAGTAGTCCCCGGGGTTCCCAAGAGACCCAGTACTTC
TRBD1,TRBV27,TRBJ1-6,.,CASSLSGDSRTSPLHF,TGTGCCAGCAGTTTATCGGGGGACAGCCGAACGTCACCCCTCCACTTT
.,TRBV5-4,TRBJ1-4,.,CASSLLTVNEKLFF,TGTGCCAGCAGCTTGTTAACAGTTAATGAAAAACTGTTTTTT
.,TRBV18,TRBJ2-2,.,CASSPKGQVNTGELFF,TGTGCCAGCTCCCCAAAGGGACAAGTGAACACCGGGGAGCTGTTTTTT
TRBD1,TRBV7-3,TRBJ2-3,.,CASSFFAQTGLDTQYF,TGTGCCAGCAGCTTTTTTGCCCAGACAGGGCTAGATACGCAGTATTTT
TRBD1,TRBV7-7,TRBJ1-1,.,CASSLETRGHGTEAFF,TGTGCCAGCAGCTTAGAGACTAGGGGGCACGGCACTGAAGCTTTCTTT
.,TRBV3-1/TRBV3-2,TRBJ2-4,.,CASSQRVSRGLHVAKNIQYF,TGTGCCAGCAGCCAAAGGGTGAGTCGGGGTTTACACGTAGCCAAAAACATTCAGTACTTC
.,TRBV5-6,TRBJ2-3,.,CASSYIGGRGLTDTQYF,TGTGCCAGCAGTTATATAGGGGGTCGGGGCCTCACAGATACGCAGTATTTT
.,TRBV15,TRBJ2-7,.,CATSVLGSSYEQYF,TGTGCCACCAGCGTCCTTGGGAGCTCCTACGAGCAGTACTTC
.,TRBV6-5,TRBJ1-1,.,CASSYSRGSGGAFF,TGTGCCAGCAGTTACTCACGAGGCAGCGGGGGCGCTTTCTTT
TRBD2,TRBV5-1,TRBJ2-1,.,CASSLEGQTSGGVNNEQFF,TGCGCCAGCAGCTTGGAGGGACAGACTAGCGGGGGGGTCAACAATGAGCAGTTCTTC
TRBD1,TRBV12-3/TRBV12-4,TRBJ1-4,.,CASERTGDEKLFF,TGTGCCAGCGAGAGGACAGGGGATGAAAAACTGTTTTTT
TRBD1,TRBV9,TRBJ1-2,.,CASSVNDGVGQGGIGGYTF,TGTGCCAGCAGCGTAAATGACGGGGTTGGACAGGGCGGAATTGGTGGCTACACCTTC
TRBD2,TRBV5-1,TRBJ2-2,.,CASSLDGRAAGELFF,TGCGCCAGCAGCTTGGACGGGAGGGCCGCCGGGGAGCTGTTTTTT
.,TRBV2,TRBJ1-1,.,CASSAVMNTEAFF,TGTGCCAGCAGTGCCGTTATGAACACTGAAGCTTTCTTT
TRBD2,TRBV7-7,TRBJ2-5,.,CASSQGGLAGGETQYF,TGTGCCAGCAGCCAAGGCGGACTAGCGGGAGGGGAGACCCAGTACTTC
TRBD1,TRBV6-5,TRBJ2-7,.,CASSYSPGTAYEQYF,TGTGCCAGCAGTTACTCGCCCGGGACAGCCTACGAGCAGTACTTC
.,TRBV19,TRBJ2-2,.,CASVNTGELFF,TGTGCCAGCGTAAACACCGGGGAGCTGTTTTTT
TRBD1,TRBV5-1,TRBJ1-2,once,CASSLGTGYGYTF,TGCGCCAGCAGCTTGGGGACAGGCTATGGCTACACCTTC
.,TRBV18,TRBJ2-1,.,CASSSPPAREQFF,TGTGCCAGCTCATCTCCCCCCGCCAGGGAGCAGTTCTTC
.,TRBV11-2,TRBJ1-1,.,CASSSWSTEAFF,TGTGCCAGCAGCTCATGGAGCACGGAGGCTTTCTTT
.,TRBV6-4,TRBJ2-2,.,CASRRDAGELFF,TGTGCCAGCCGGAGGGATGCCGGGGAGCTGTTTTTT
TRBD1,TRBV27,TRBJ2-7,few,CASSGTGGAYEQYF,TGTGCCAGCAGTGGGACAGGGGGAGCCTACGAGCAGTACTTC
.,TRBV10-1,TRBJ2-7,.,CASSESNQGYYEQYF,TGCGCCAGCAGTGAGTCCAATCAGGGATACTACGAGCAGTACTTC
.,TRBV19,TRBJ1-1,.,CASSISSGVGDTEAFF,TGTGCCAGTAGTATTTCCTCGGGAGTTGGGGACACTGAAGCTTTCTTT
TRBD2,TRBV5-8,TRBJ2-1,.,CASSLPGLAGDLRYGEQFF,TGTGCCAGCAGCTTACCGGGACTAGCGGGAGATTTACGGTACGGTGAGCAGTTCTTC